These T cell receptor beta chains were read from a single sample in a study of blood T cell repertoires in COVID-19. The repertoire was sequenced with immunoSEQ multiplex PCR; TCRdb's copy has only in-frame clones and lacks some. The sample shows 50,000 to 75,000 clones, approximately 79% of them seen only once. Sequencing was carried out using peripheral blood. The receptors originated from a man in his sixties with acute or convalescent COVID-19. Each CDR3 is given with its conserved first and last residue. A D gene is named only where the DNA matches it firmly. Where a row states a size, it is once, few, many or the class of an expanded clone; other rows omit it.

J gene: TRBJ1-5
CDR3 length: 15
D gene: .
clone size: .
V gene: TRBV5-8
CDR3 protein: CASSASGTRNQPQHF
CDR3 DNA: TGTGCCAGCAGCGCGTCGGGGACTCGCAATCAGCCCCAGCATTTT

J gene: TRBJ1-6
CDR3 length: 16
D gene: .
clone size: .
V gene: TRBV25-1
CDR3 protein: CASSDPTEGGNSPLHF
CDR3 DNA: TGTGCCAGCAGTGATCCGACCGAGGGTGGGAATTCACCCCTCCACTTT

J gene: TRBJ2-7
CDR3 length: 11
D gene: TRBD1
clone size: .
V gene: TRBV7-3
CDR3 protein: CASSQGDEQYF
CDR3 DNA: TGTGCCAGCAGCCAGGGGGACGAGCAGTACTTC

J gene: TRBJ1-2
CDR3 length: 16
D gene: .
clone size: .
V gene: TRBV4-2
CDR3 protein: CASSQGGGTGSNGYTF
CDR3 DNA: TGTGCCAGCAGCCAAGGGGGGGGAACAGGGAGCAATGGCTACACCTTC

J gene: TRBJ2-3
CDR3 length: 13
D gene: TRBD2
clone size: few
V gene: TRBV5-6
CDR3 protein: CASSPTSADTQYF
CDR3 DNA: TGTGCCAGCAGCCCTACTAGCGCAGATACGCAGTATTTT

J gene: TRBJ1-2
CDR3 length: 18
D gene: TRBD1
clone size: .
V gene: TRBV19
CDR3 protein: CASSIISGGPLRKFGYTF
CDR3 DNA: TGTGCCAGTAGTATCATCTCAGGGGGCCCCTTAAGAAAGTTTGGCTACACCTTC

J gene: TRBJ2-2
CDR3 length: 12
D gene: .
clone size: once
V gene: TRBV28
CDR3 protein: CASSLLTGELFF
CDR3 DNA: TGTGCCAGCAGTTTACTCACCGGGGAGCTGTTTTTT

J gene: TRBJ1-5
CDR3 length: 16
D gene: TRBD1
clone size: once
V gene: TRBV7-8
CDR3 protein: CASSQGGTGAVKPQHF
CDR3 DNA: TGTGCCAGCAGCCAAGGGGGGACAGGGGCCGTGAAGCCCCAGCATTTT

J gene: TRBJ2-7
CDR3 length: 13
D gene: .
clone size: .
V gene: TRBV28
CDR3 protein: CASMTGRGYEQYF
CDR3 DNA: TGTGCCAGCATGACAGGAAGGGGCTACGAGCAGTACTTC

J gene: TRBJ1-6
CDR3 length: 13
D gene: .
clone size: once
V gene: TRBV9
CDR3 protein: CASSLDGGSPLHF
CDR3 DNA: TGTGCCAGCAGCTTAGACGGGGGTTCACCCCTCCACTTT

J gene: TRBJ2-2
CDR3 length: 17
D gene: TRBD1
clone size: once
V gene: TRBV11-2
CDR3 protein: CASNEQGWFGHTGELFF
CDR3 DNA: TGTGCCAGCAACGAACAGGGGTGGTTCGGTCACACCGGGGAGCTGTTTTTT

J gene: TRBJ1-1
CDR3 length: 16
D gene: TRBD1
clone size: .
V gene: TRBV5-1
CDR3 protein: CASSLGSGQLNTEAFF
CDR3 DNA: TGCGCCAGCAGCTTGGGGTCGGGACAGTTGAACACTGAAGCTTTCTTT

J gene: TRBJ2-7
CDR3 length: 15
D gene: TRBD1
clone size: .
V gene: TRBV5-4
CDR3 protein: CASSSARQGAYEQYF
CDR3 DNA: TGTGCCAGCAGCTCGGCGCGACAGGGGGCTTACGAGCAGTACTTC

J gene: TRBJ1-1
CDR3 length: 13
D gene: .
clone size: .
V gene: TRBV2
CDR3 protein: CASSGGQDTEAFF
CDR3 DNA: TGTGCCAGCAGTGGTGGGCAGGACACTGAAGCTTTCTTT

J gene: TRBJ2-2
CDR3 length: 14
D gene: TRBD2
clone size: .
V gene: TRBV7-2
CDR3 protein: CASSWGTSVGELFF
CDR3 DNA: TGTGCCAGCAGCTGGGGGACTAGCGTGGGGGAGCTGTTTTTT

J gene: TRBJ1-2
CDR3 length: 14
D gene: TRBD1
clone size: .
V gene: TRBV5-6
CDR3 protein: CASSWDRGGVGYTF
CDR3 DNA: TGTGCCAGCAGCTGGGACAGGGGGGGAGTTGGCTACACCTTC

J gene: TRBJ2-2
CDR3 length: 15
D gene: .
clone size: .
V gene: TRBV5-1
CDR3 protein: CASSLRGLNTGELFF
CDR3 DNA: TGCGCCAGCAGCTTGAGGGGTCTGAACACCGGGGAGCTGTTTTTT

J gene: TRBJ2-5
CDR3 length: 15
D gene: .
clone size: .
V gene: TRBV11-3
CDR3 protein: CASSKGEGDQETQYF
CDR3 DNA: TGTGCCAGCTCCAAGGGGGAAGGGGATCAAGAGACCCAGTACTTC

J gene: TRBJ2-7
CDR3 length: 13
D gene: TRBD1
clone size: .
V gene: TRBV7-9
CDR3 protein: CASSPRGPYEQYF
CDR3 DNA: TGTGCCAGCAGCCCCAGGGGGCCTTACGAGCAGTACTTC

J gene: TRBJ1-6
CDR3 length: 13
D gene: .
clone size: once
V gene: TRBV24-1
CDR3 protein: CATQRGAASPLHF
CDR3 DNA: TGTGCCACCCAGCGGGGGGCAGCTTCACCCCTCCACTTT

J gene: TRBJ2-1
CDR3 length: 13
D gene: TRBD1
clone size: .
V gene: TRBV3-1/TRBV3-2
CDR3 protein: CASSHDRGNEQFF
CDR3 DNA: TGTGCCAGCAGCCACGACAGGGGTAATGAGCAGTTCTTC

J gene: TRBJ2-2
CDR3 length: 15
D gene: TRBD1
clone size: medium-sized
V gene: TRBV4-2
CDR3 protein: CASGIDRDPTGELFF
CDR3 DNA: TGTGCCAGCGGCATAGACAGGGACCCCACCGGGGAGCTGTTTTTT

J gene: TRBJ1-6
CDR3 length: 15
D gene: .
clone size: .
V gene: TRBV6-5
CDR3 protein: CAIWSPGKGRSPLHF
CDR3 DNA: TGTGCCATTTGGTCTCCAGGGAAAGGAAGGTCACCCCTCCACTTT